Following are 30 T cell receptor beta chains from one sample sequenced in a study of radiotherapy plus CTLA-4 blockade in lung cancer (dated by TCRdb to 2016 to 2019). Library preparation used the immunoSEQ multiplex PCR assay. The table comes from immuneACCESS by way of TCRdb, which keeps in-frame sequences with V and J called. Part of the clones is missing from these tables; in studies checked, under half for an unresolved V gene and the rest for unknown reasons. The sample table records over 60,000 clones; roughly 91% of these occur just once. The ten largest clones add up to 35% to 45% of the sample. The specimen comprised peripheral blood, sampled from a patient treated with radiotherapy plus ipilimumab. The receptors shown here come from a human donor with non-small cell lung cancer that progressed on radiotherapy plus ipilimumab.

This sequence joins TRBV19 and TRBJ1-1; TRBD1 matches at 7 bases. Germline CDR1 is LNHDA and CDR2 is SQIVND (reference sequence). CDR3 length: 13 residues. V dropped 8 bases and J dropped 6; count of bases not matched to a gene: 9. Written as DNA, the CDR3 is TGTGCCAGTGAACCACAGGGGATGTCTGAAGCTTTCTTT. Encoded protein: CASEPQGMSEAFF.

The V and J genes are TRBV4-1 and TRBJ2-7, with D unresolved. Trimming removed 1 base at V and 6 bases at J, with 13 bases between. The CDR3 is 14 residues long. Germline assignment: CDR1 MGHRA and CDR2 YSYEKL. The CDR3 DNA sequence: TGCGCCAGCAGCCAAGCATGGTCCCCGTCCGAGCAGTACTTC. This encodes CASSQAWSPSEQYF.

The chain is built from TRBV6-5 and TRBJ1-5; D ambiguous. Per the germline V gene, CDR1 is MNHEY and CDR2 is SVGAGI. V lost 4 bases to trimming and J lost 4 bases, with 5 bases between them. This CDR3 comprises 12 residues. This CDR3 is CASSFPNQPQHF. CDR3 sequence (DNA): TGTGCCAGCAGTTTTCCAAATCAGCCCCAGCATTTT.

The count of this clone is one. This chain uses TRBV28 with TRBJ2-2; D perhaps matches TRBD2 (6 bases). Per the germline V gene, CDR1 is MDHEN and CDR2 is SYDVKM. Trimming left V 7 bases short and J 4 bases short, with 10 bases between. This CDR3 contains 13 residues. CDR3 sequence reads: CASTEGGTGELFF. The CDR3 nucleotides are TGTGCCAGCACCGAGGGAGGCACCGGGGAGCTGTTTTTT.

This rearrangement joins TRBV25-1 to TRBJ1-5, with D maybe TRBD1 (5 bases). Trimming took 4 bases from V and 4 from J, leaving 8 bases between them. The CDR3 has 13 amino acids. CDR1 is MGHDK and CDR2 is SYGVNS in the germline V gene. The CDR3 DNA sequence: TGTGCCAGCAGTGCGGGGGGGAATCAGCCCCAGCATTTT. Protein sequence: CASSAGGNQPQHF.

This clone was found a few times. The rearrangement links TRBV7-2 to TRBJ2-4; no definite D call. Trimming took 1 base from V and 15 from J, leaving 13 bases between them. The germline V gene has CDR1 SGHTA and CDR2 FQGNSA. The CDR3 consists of 12 residues. This chain's CDR3 is CASSLGPPDGYF. CDR3 DNA sequence: TGTGCCAGCAGCTTAGGTCCCCCCGACGGGTACTTC.

Worth noting for this clone: Distinct nucleotide sequences in the sample also encode this CDR3. The chain is built from TRBV9 and TRBJ1-1; 8 bases fit TRBD1. This CDR3 is built from 15 residues. Germline-derived CDR1 and CDR2 are SGDLS and YYNGEE. J was trimmed by 3 bases and V by 0 bases; bases with no gene match: 4. The DNA for the CDR3 is TGTGCCAGCAGCGTAGCCGGGACAGGTTACACTGAAGCTTTCTTT. It encodes CASSVAGTGYTEAFF.

Concerning this clone itself: Other DNA variants within this sample encode the same CDR3. The V and J genes are TRBV29-1 and TRBJ2-1; D might be TRBD1 (7 bases). Per germline, CDR1 SQVTM and CDR2 ANQGSEA. This CDR3 is built from 13 residues. V shed 2 bases and J shed 9 bases, with 14 bases lying between them. For the CDR3, the DNA is TGCAGCGTTGAACCGAATCAGGGGGGTGAGCAGTTCTTC. This sequence encodes CSVEPNQGGEQFF.

This sequence joins TRBV2 and TRBJ1-4; a weak D match, TRBD1 (6 bases). CDR1 SNHLY and CDR2 FYNNEI come from the germline V gene. This CDR3 is built from 14 residues. The ends were cut back, 3 bases at V and 11 bases at J, with 16 bases in the middle. CDR3 region: CASSDTAGDGKLFF. The DNA of the CDR3 is TGTGCCAGCAGTGATACGGCAGGGGATGGGAAACTGTTTTTT.

The chain uses TRBV19 and TRBJ2-5, with D uncertain. Deletions cut 5 bases from V and 3 bases from J, with 7 bases between. The CDR3 length is 12 residues. Per germline, CDR1 LNHDA and CDR2 SQIVND (reference sequence). CDR3 in amino acids: CASSSSKETQYF. Here the CDR3 DNA reads TGTGCCAGTAGTTCGAGCAAAGAGACCCAGTACTTC.

This clone was found once. The genes are TRBV5-6 and TRBJ1-2; the D gene is possibly TRBD1 (6 bases). Germline V gene lookup returns CDR1 SGHDT and CDR2 YYEEEE. V shed 7 bases and J shed 1 base, with 23 bases lying between them. The CDR3 has 17 residues. Here the CDR3 reads CASAHRAGTKINYGYTF. Written as DNA, the CDR3 is TGTGCCAGCGCCCACAGGGCCGGGACAAAAATTAACTATGGCTACACCTTC.

The chain joins TRBV6-6 to TRBJ2-7; D gene unclear. Germline lookup yields CDR1 MNHNY and CDR2 SVGAGI (reference sequence). This CDR3 has 13 residues. V was pared by 0 bases and J by 6 bases, with 9 bases between. The CDR3 bases are TGTGCCAGCAGTTACTCGATGGGTAGCGAGCAGTACGTC. Its translation is CASSYSMGSEQYV.

The chain employs TRBV11-3 and TRBJ2-7; 7 bases match TRBD2. Germline CDR1 reads SGHNT; CDR2 reads YENEEA. The CDR3 is 15 residues long. V shed 1 base and J 0 bases; nucleotides not matched to a gene: 3. CDR3 loop: CASSLAAGSSYEQYF. The CDR3 DNA reads TGTGCCAGCAGCTTAGCAGCGGGAAGCTCCTACGAGCAGTACTTC. Filled out from reference TRBV11-3 and TRBJ2-7, the complete variable domain reads EAGVVQSPRYKIIEKKQPVAFWCNPISGHNTLYWYLQNLGQGPELLIRYENEEAVDDSQLPKDRFSAERLKGVDSTLKIQPAELGDSAVYLCASSLAAGSSYEQYFGPGTRLTVT.

The rearrangement joins TRBV25-1 to TRBJ2-3, with no clear D. The germline V gene has CDR1 MGHDK and CDR2 SYGVNS. This CDR3 comprises 15 residues. Trimming took 3 bases from V and 2 from J, leaving 12 bases between them. CDR3 protein: CASSDGQVVTDTQYF. The CDR3 DNA sequence: TGTGCCAGCAGTGATGGGCAGGTGGTCACAGATACGCAGTATTTT.

The rearrangement joins TRBV7-9 to TRBJ2-7, with unresolved D. Germline assignment: CDR1 SEHNR and CDR2 FQNEAQ (reference sequence). The CDR3 sequence is 12 residues long. V lost 7 bases, J lost 2 bases, and 9 bases lay in between. CDR3 in DNA: TGTGCCAGCACCCCCGTCCCCTACGAGCAGTACTTC. Amino acids: CASTPVPYEQYF.

The V and J genes are TRBV4-1 and TRBJ1-2; the D gene is possibly TRBD1 (5 bases). V gave up 1 base and J gave up 3 bases, with 12 bases separating them. This CDR3 spans 15 amino acids. CDR1 is MGHRA, CDR2 YSYEKL, per germline. CDR3 bases: TGCGCCAGCAGCCAAGGGTTTGCAGGGTACTATGGCTACACCTTC. Its translation: CASSQGFAGYYGYTF.

The V gene is TRBV29-1, the J gene TRBJ2-1; 8 positions match TRBD2. This CDR3 has 14 amino acids. Germline V gene lookup returns CDR1 SQVTM and CDR2 ANQGSEA. Trimming cost V 3 bases and J 0 bases; bases outside gene matches: 1. CDR3 region: CSVEGLVSYNEQFF. The CDR3 DNA sequence: TGCAGCGTTGAGGGACTAGTCTCCTACAATGAGCAGTTCTTC.

This clone has a handful of counts. This chain uses TRBV5-1 with TRBJ2-7, with 7 bases identical to TRBD2. CDR1 is SGHRS, CDR2 YFSETQ, per germline. The CDR3 runs to 14 residues. J gave up 2 bases and V 4 bases, and 6 bases lay outside the gene matches. Written as DNA, the CDR3 is TGCGCCAGCAGCCGCGGGGGTGGGACCTACGAGCAGTACTTC. Protein product: CASSRGGGTYEQYF.

The chain links TRBV14 to TRBJ2-7; 8 nucleotides align to TRBD1. CDR3 length: 15 amino acids. Germline CDR1 reads SGHDN; CDR2 reads FVKESK. J gave up 0 bases and V 2 bases, and 3 bases lay outside the gene matches. CDR3 DNA: TGTGCCAGCAGCCAACAGGGGGCCCCCTCCTACGAGCAGTACTTC. Translating it yields CASSQQGAPSYEQYF.

CDR3 DNA: TGTGCCAGCAGGAGCACCTGGGCGGGGAGGCTAAAAGAGACCCAGTACTTC. It encodes CASRSTWAGRLKETQYF. The rearrangement links TRBV27 to TRBJ2-5, with a tentative D call TRBD2 (6 bases). Germline V gene data show CDR1 as MNHEY and CDR2 as SMNVEV (reference sequence). CDR3 size: 17 residues. Trimming stripped 6 bases from V and 3 bases from J, with 23 bases between.

The rearrangement uses TRBV7-9 and TRBJ1-1; D is ambiguous. Germline loops: CDR1 SEHNR, CDR2 FQNEAQ (reference sequence). V gave up 1 base and J gave up 5 bases, with 8 bases separating them. The CDR3 extends over 13 amino acids. The CDR3 sequence: CASSLVYETEAFF. In DNA form, the CDR3 reads TGTGCCAGCAGCTTAGTATACGAGACTGAAGCTTTCTTT. Complete variable domain (other parts from reference TRBV7-9 and TRBJ1-1): DTGVSQNPRHKITKRGQNVTFRCDPISEHNRLYWYRQTLGQGPEFLTYFQNEAQLEKSRLLSDRFSAERPKGSFSTLEIQRTEQGDSAMYLCASSLVYETEAFFGQGTRLTVV.

The chain recombines TRBV30 with TRBJ1-5; D is possibly TRBD1 (6 bases). Germline V lookup: CDR1 GTSNPN, CDR2 SVGIG (reference sequence). Trimming cost V 0 bases and J 4 bases, with 7 bases left between them. This CDR3 is 13 amino acids long. This chain's CDR3 is CAWSVDRNQPQHF. The DNA for the CDR3 is TGTGCCTGGAGTGTAGACAGGAATCAGCCCCAGCATTTT.

This clone occurred a few times. J is TRBJ1-1 and V is TRBV5-1, with D tentatively TRBD1 (6 bases). The germline V gene has CDR1 SGHRS and CDR2 YFSETQ. V lost 5 bases and J lost 8, with 13 bases in between. The CDR3 length is 12 residues. The CDR3 DNA follows: TGCGCCAGCAGTTCCTCAACAGGGGAAGCTTTCTTT. Translation: CASSSSTGEAFF.

The V and J genes are TRBV7-9 and TRBJ2-7; no definite D call. The CDR3 runs to 12 residues. Looked up from germline, CDR1 is SEHNR and CDR2 is FQNEAQ (reference sequence). Trimming pared 5 bases from V and 4 bases from J, leaving 9 bases between. CDR3 protein: CASSPSAYEQYV. CDR3 nucleotide sequence: TGTGCCAGCAGCCCTTCCGCGTACGAGCAGTACGTC.

The V and J genes are TRBV23-1 and TRBJ2-2; D may be TRBD1 (6 bases). TRBV23-1 is known as an ORF, though its function is uncertain. This CDR3 has 14 residues. Trimming pared 8 bases from V and 1 base from J, leaving 11 bases between. The DNA of the CDR3 is TGCGCCAGCGGACAGATCCTGAACACCGGGGAGCTGTTTTTT. It is translated as CASGQILNTGELFF.

In this sample, this clone turned up once. The chain is built from TRBV7-9 and TRBJ1-5; 8 bases map to TRBD1. Unmatched junction bases numbered 8, after V lost 5 bases and J lost 5 bases. From germline, CDR1 is SEHNR and CDR2 FQNEAQ (reference sequence). This CDR3 region has 15 residues. CDR3 sequence: CASSNTGGGDQPQHF. CDR3 in DNA: TGTGCCAGCAGCAATACAGGGGGGGGCGATCAGCCCCAGCATTTT.

The chain carries TRBV27 and TRBJ2-1; D is undetermined. CDR3 length equals 15 residues. The V and J ends lost 1 base and 3 bases respectively, with 10 bases between them. Germline loops: CDR1 MNHEY, CDR2 SMNVEV (reference sequence). The CDR3 is CASSLYGGNYNEQFF. The CDR3 nucleotides read TGTGCCAGCAGTTTATACGGTGGGAACTACAATGAGCAGTTCTTC.

With respect to this clone: One end of the junction is discordant with germline, which a read error may explain. Here the CDR3 DNA reads TGTGCTAGCAACCCTTTGGGCAGCACCGGGGAGCTGTTTTTT. It codes for CASNPLGSTGELFF. This sequence joins TRBV7-7 and TRBJ2-2; D is unclear. Per germline, CDR1 SSHAT and CDR2 FNYEAQ (reference sequence). The CDR3 has 14 amino acids.

The chain employs TRBV19 and TRBJ2-7, with a tentative D call TRBD1 (7 bases). V was cut by 11 bases and J by 6 bases, with 14 bases left in between. Germline V gene sequence: CDR1 LNHDA, CDR2 SQIVND (reference sequence). The CDR3 is made up of 11 amino acids. CDR3 in DNA: TGTGCCTCAGGAGGGGGCTCCGAGCAGTACTTC. Translated, it gives CASGGGSEQYF.

The V call is TRBV29-1, the J call TRBJ2-5; perhaps TRBD1 as D (5 bases). V lost 6 bases to trimming and J lost 7 bases, with 21 bases between them. The CDR3 spans 14 residues. Germline CDR1 SQVTM, CDR2 ANQGSEA. CDR3 sequence reads: CSVNSDRAFGTQYF. CDR3 DNA: TGCAGCGTAAATTCCGACAGAGCCTTCGGGACCCAGTACTTC.